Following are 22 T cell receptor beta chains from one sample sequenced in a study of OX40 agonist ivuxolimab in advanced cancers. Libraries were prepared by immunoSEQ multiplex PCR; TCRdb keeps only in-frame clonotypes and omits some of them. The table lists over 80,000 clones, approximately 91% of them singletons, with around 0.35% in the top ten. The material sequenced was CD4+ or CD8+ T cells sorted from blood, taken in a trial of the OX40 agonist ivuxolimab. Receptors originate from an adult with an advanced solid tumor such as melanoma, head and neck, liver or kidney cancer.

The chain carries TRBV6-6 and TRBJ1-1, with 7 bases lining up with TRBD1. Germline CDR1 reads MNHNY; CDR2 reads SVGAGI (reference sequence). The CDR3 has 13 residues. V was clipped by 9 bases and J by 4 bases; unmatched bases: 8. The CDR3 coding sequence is TGTGCCAGTTTACGACAGGGCGCCACTGAAGCTTTCTTT. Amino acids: CASLRQGATEAFF.

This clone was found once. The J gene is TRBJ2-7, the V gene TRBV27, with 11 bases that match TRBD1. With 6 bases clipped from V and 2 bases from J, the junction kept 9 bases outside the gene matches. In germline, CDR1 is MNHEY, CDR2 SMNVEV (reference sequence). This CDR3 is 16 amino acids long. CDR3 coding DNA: TGTGCCAGCAGCAAATTGGGACAGGGGGTGCCCTACGAGCAGTACTTC. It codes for CASSKLGQGVPYEQYF.

The CDR3 here is CASRFEGNYGYTF. The CDR3 DNA reads as TGTGCCAGCAGATTCGAAGGGAACTATGGCTACACCTTC. The gene calls are TRBV5-5 and TRBJ1-2; D gene uncertain. V was cut by 5 bases and J by 2 bases, with 10 bases left in between. Germline V gene sequence: CDR1 SGHKS, CDR2 YYEKEE (reference sequence). The CDR3 is 13 residues long.

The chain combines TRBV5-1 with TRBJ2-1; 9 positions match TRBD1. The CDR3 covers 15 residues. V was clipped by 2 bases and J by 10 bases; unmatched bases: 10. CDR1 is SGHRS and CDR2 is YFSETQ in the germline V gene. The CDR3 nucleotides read TGCGCCAGCAGCTTAAGACAGGGGGGATCTGGAGAGCAGTTCTTC. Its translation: CASSLRQGGSGEQFF.

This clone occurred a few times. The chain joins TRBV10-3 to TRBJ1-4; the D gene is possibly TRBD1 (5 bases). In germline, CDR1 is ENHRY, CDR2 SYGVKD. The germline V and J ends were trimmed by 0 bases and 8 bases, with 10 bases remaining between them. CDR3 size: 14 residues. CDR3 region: CAISESGTQEKLFF. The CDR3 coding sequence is TGTGCCATCAGTGAGTCAGGGACGCAAGAAAAACTGTTTTTT.

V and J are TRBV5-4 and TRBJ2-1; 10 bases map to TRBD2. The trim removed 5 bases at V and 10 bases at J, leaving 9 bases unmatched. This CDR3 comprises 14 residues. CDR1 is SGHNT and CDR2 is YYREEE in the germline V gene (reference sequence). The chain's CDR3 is CASSPGVAGGEQFF. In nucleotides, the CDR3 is TGTGCCAGCAGTCCCGGGGTAGCGGGAGGAGAGCAGTTCTTC.

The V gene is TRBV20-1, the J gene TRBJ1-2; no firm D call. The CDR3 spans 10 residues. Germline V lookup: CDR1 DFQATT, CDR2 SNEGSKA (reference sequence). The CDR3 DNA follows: TGCAGCCTCTCCTTTGGGGGCTACACCTTC. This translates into CSLSFGGYTF.

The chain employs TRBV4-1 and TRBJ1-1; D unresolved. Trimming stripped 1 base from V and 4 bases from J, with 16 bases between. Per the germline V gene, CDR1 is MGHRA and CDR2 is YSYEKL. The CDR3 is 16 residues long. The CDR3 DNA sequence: TGCGCCAGCAGCCAAGTTCGTATCCTCCGGGGCACTGAAGCTTTCTTT. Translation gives CASSQVRILRGTEAFF.

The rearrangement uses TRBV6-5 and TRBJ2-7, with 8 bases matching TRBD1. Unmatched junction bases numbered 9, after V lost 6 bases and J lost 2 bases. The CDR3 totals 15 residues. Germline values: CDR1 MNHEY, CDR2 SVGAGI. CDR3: CASSPDRGTTYEQYF. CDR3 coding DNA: TGTGCCAGCAGCCCTGACAGGGGAACAACCTACGAGCAGTACTTC.

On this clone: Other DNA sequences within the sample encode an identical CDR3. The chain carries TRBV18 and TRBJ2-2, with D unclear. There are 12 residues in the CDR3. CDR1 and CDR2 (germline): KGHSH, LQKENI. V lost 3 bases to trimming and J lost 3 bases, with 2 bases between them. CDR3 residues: CASSPYTGELFF. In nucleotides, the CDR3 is TGTGCCAGCTCACCTTACACCGGGGAGCTGTTTTTT.

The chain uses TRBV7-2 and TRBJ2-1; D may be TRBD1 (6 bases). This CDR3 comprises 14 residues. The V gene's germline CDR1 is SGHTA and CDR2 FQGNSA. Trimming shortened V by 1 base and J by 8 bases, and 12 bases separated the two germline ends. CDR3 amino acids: CASSLEWGRDEQFF. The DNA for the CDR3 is TGTGCCAGCAGCTTAGAGTGGGGGCGCGATGAGCAGTTCTTC.

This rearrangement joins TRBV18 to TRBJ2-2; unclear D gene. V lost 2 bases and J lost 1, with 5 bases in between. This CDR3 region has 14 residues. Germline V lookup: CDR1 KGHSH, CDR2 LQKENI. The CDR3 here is CASSPIRNTGELFF. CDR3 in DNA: TGTGCCAGCTCACCAATCAGGAACACCGGGGAGCTGTTTTTT.

CDR3 bases: TGTGCCAGCAGCCAAGATGTAGGATATAATGCCTACGAGCAGTACTTC. Its protein product is CASSQDVGYNAYEQYF. The chain is built from TRBV4-2 and TRBJ2-7; D call uncertain. CDR3 size: 16 residues. The V gene lost 0 bases and the J gene lost 2 bases, with 14 bases spanning the gap. The germline V gene has CDR1 LGHNA and CDR2 YNFKEQ.

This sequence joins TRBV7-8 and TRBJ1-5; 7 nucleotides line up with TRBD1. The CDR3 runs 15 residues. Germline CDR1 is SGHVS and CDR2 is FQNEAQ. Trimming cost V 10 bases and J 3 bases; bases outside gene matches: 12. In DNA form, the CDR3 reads TGTGCCACTCAAAGGGGGCATAGGGACAATCAGCCCCAGCATTTT. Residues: CATQRGHRDNQPQHF.

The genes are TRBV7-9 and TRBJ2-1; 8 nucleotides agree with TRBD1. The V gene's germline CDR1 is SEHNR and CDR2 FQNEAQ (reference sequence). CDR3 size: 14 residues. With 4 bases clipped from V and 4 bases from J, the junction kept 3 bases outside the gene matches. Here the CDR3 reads CASSSNRGYNEQFF. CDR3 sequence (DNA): TGTGCCAGCAGCTCGAACAGGGGGTACAATGAGCAGTTCTTC.

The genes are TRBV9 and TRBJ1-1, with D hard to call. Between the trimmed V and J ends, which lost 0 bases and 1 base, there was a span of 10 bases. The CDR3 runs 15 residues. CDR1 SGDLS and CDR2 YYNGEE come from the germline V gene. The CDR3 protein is CASSVEDMRNTEAFF. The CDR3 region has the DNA TGTGCCAGCAGCGTAGAAGACATGAGGAACACTGAAGCTTTCTTT. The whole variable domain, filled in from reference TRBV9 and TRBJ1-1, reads DSGVTQTPKHLITATGQRVTLRCSPRSGDLSVYWYQQSLDQGLQFLIQYYNGEERAKGNILERFSAQQFPDLHSELNLSSLELGDSALYFCASSVEDMRNTEAFFGQGTRLTVV.

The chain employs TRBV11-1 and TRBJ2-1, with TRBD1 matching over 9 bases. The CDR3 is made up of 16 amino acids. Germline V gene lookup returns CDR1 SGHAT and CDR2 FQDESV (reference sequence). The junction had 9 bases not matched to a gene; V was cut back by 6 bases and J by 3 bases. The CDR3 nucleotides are TGTGCCAGCAGGGGTAAGGGACAGGGAGGCTACAATGAGCAGTTCTTC. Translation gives CASRGKGQGGYNEQFF.

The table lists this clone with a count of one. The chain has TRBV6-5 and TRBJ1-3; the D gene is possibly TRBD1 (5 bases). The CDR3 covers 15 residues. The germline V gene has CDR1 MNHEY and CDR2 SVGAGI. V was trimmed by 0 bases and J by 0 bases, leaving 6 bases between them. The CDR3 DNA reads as TGTGCCAGCAGTTACTCTGGGGCCTCTGGAAACACCATATATTTT. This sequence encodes CASSYSGASGNTIYF.

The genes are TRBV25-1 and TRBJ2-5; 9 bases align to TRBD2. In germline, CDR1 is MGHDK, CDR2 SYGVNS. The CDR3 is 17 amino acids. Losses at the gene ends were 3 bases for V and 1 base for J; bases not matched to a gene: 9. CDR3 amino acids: CASSDLGGTSLQETQYF. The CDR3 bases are TGTGCCAGCAGTGATCTGGGGGGGACTAGCCTCCAAGAGACCCAGTACTTC.

The CDR3 DNA reads as TGTGCCAGCAGCCTCATCGGCGCGCAGTTCTTC. Translated: CASSLIGAQFF. The chain carries TRBV7-2 and TRBJ2-1; D not certain. The germline CDR1 and CDR2 sequences are SGHTA and FQGNSA. V dropped 5 bases and J dropped 12 bases, with 11 bases sitting between them. This CDR3 comprises 11 residues.

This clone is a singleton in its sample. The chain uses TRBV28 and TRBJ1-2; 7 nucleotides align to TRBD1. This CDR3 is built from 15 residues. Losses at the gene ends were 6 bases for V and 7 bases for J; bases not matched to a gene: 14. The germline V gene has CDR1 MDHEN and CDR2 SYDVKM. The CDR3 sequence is CASRATGEVRIGYTF. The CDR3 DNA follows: TGTGCCAGCAGGGCTACAGGGGAGGTTAGGATTGGCTACACCTTC.

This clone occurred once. The chain's CDR3 is CASKGQKNTEAFF. The CDR3 nucleotides are TGTGCCAGTAAGGGACAAAAGAACACTGAAGCTTTCTTT. This sequence joins TRBV19 and TRBJ1-1; D possibly corresponds to TRBD1 (6 bases). CDR3 size: 13 residues. CDR1 is LNHDA, CDR2 SQIVND, per germline (reference sequence). Trimming left V 7 bases short and J 1 base short, with 10 bases between.